The T cell receptor beta chain under discussion was sequenced for a study of blood T cell repertoires in COVID-19. Across the study: PBMCs, B-cell-depleted T cells, or T cells provided the cDNA or gDNA that made up the material.

CDR1 LNHNV and CDR2 YYDKDF come from the germline V gene (reference sequence). This CDR3 spans 15 amino acids. Between the trimmed V and J ends, which lost 2 bases and 2 bases, there was a span of 13 bases. Libraries were prepared by immunoSEQ multiplex PCR; TCRdb keeps only in-frame clonotypes and omits some of them. The data hold 200,000 to 250,000 clones, with around 84% observed a single time. This receptor was obtained from a man aged 25 to 40 with active or convalescent COVID-19. The sequenced sample consisted of peripheral blood. The rearrangement uses TRBV15 and TRBJ2-7; possible D gene TRBD1, 7 bases. CDR3 sequence: CATSRPGGGPYEQYF. The CDR3 coding sequence is TGTGCCACCAGCAGACCCGGAGGGGGCCCCTACGAGCAGTACTTC.